These T cell receptor beta chains were read from a single sample in a study of blood T cell repertoires in COVID-19. The method was immunoSEQ multiplex PCR; TCRdb's version includes in-frame clones alone and lacks a portion of them. The repertoire includes tens of thousands of clones, approximately 78% of them detected once, and 10% to 15% sits in the top ten. Input material: peripheral blood. Receptors were obtained from a human donor in a cohort sampled during active COVID-19. Both conserved end residues are part of each CDR3. The order of the fields is V gene, D gene, J gene, clone size, CDR3 DNA, CDR3 protein. A D gene is named only where the DNA matches it firmly. Rows give clone size only sometimes, using once, few, many, or a class for an expanded clone.

v_gene: TRBV11-2
d_gene: TRBD2
j_gene: TRBJ2-5
abundance: -
CDR3nt: TGTGCCAGCAGCTTAGGGACTAGCGGGGATTGGGAGACCCAGTACTTC
CDR3aa: CASSLGTSGDWETQYF

v_gene: TRBV5-4
d_gene: -
j_gene: TRBJ2-3
abundance: -
CDR3nt: TGTGCCAGCAGCTTTCCGGGAGACACAGATACGCAGTATTTT
CDR3aa: CASSFPGDTDTQYF

v_gene: TRBV2
d_gene: -
j_gene: TRBJ1-6
abundance: -
CDR3nt: TGTGCCAGCAGTGTAGGAACAGGCTATAATTCACCCCTCCACTTT
CDR3aa: CASSVGTGYNSPLHF

v_gene: TRBV5-1
d_gene: -
j_gene: TRBJ2-7
abundance: few
CDR3nt: TGCGCCAGCAGCTTGTATCAAGGCAGGTTGGGCTACGAGCAGTACTTC
CDR3aa: CASSLYQGRLGYEQYF

v_gene: TRBV5-8
d_gene: -
j_gene: TRBJ1-5
abundance: few
CDR3nt: TGTGCCAGCAGCCCCAGGGAAGGGTTCAAGGGTCGGCAGCCCCAGCATTTT
CDR3aa: CASSPREGFKGRQPQHF

v_gene: TRBV5-1
d_gene: -
j_gene: TRBJ2-2
abundance: -
CDR3nt: TGCGCCAGCAGCTTGGGGCCACGGGACACCAGGGCCGGGGAGCTGTTTTTT
CDR3aa: CASSLGPRDTRAGELFF

v_gene: TRBV6-1
d_gene: TRBD1
j_gene: TRBJ1-2
abundance: -
CDR3nt: TGTGCCAGCAGTGGGAGGGTACAGGGGGCTAACTATGGCTACACCTTC
CDR3aa: CASSGRVQGANYGYTF

v_gene: TRBV30
d_gene: TRBD1
j_gene: TRBJ2-7
abundance: -
CDR3nt: TGTGCCTGGAGGCCACGACAGGGTCTTAGAGAGCAGTACTTC
CDR3aa: CAWRPRQGLREQYF

v_gene: TRBV6-5
d_gene: -
j_gene: TRBJ2-7
abundance: -
CDR3nt: TGTGCCAGCAGTTACAAACAGGGAGCCTACGAGCAGTACTTC
CDR3aa: CASSYKQGAYEQYF

v_gene: TRBV6-4
d_gene: TRBD2
j_gene: TRBJ2-3
abundance: -
CDR3nt: TGTGCCAGCAGTGACTCTGGGACTAGGCCCTCCACAGATACGCAGTATTTT
CDR3aa: CASSDSGTRPSTDTQYF

v_gene: TRBV5-1
d_gene: -
j_gene: TRBJ1-2
abundance: once
CDR3nt: TGCGCCAGCAGCTTGGATCTGGGGGAGGGTGGCTACACCTTC
CDR3aa: CASSLDLGEGGYTF

v_gene: TRBV7-2
d_gene: -
j_gene: TRBJ1-6
abundance: -
CDR3nt: TGTGCCAGCAGATCCCTAACAGGGTTAACACCCCTCCACTTT
CDR3aa: CASRSLTGLTPLHF

v_gene: TRBV5-1
d_gene: -
j_gene: TRBJ2-3
abundance: few
CDR3nt: TGCGCCAGCAGCTTGGTGTCTAGATCTGGGGATACGCAGTATTTT
CDR3aa: CASSLVSRSGDTQYF

v_gene: TRBV6-5
d_gene: TRBD2
j_gene: TRBJ2-1
abundance: -
CDR3nt: TGTGCCAGCAGTTATGATGTGTGGGGGGGCAATGAGCAGTTCTTC
CDR3aa: CASSYDVWGGNEQFF

v_gene: TRBV5-6
d_gene: TRBD2
j_gene: TRBJ2-1
abundance: -
CDR3nt: TGTGCCAGCAGCGTTCCTAGCGGGGCCGAGCAGTTCTTC
CDR3aa: CASSVPSGAEQFF

v_gene: TRBV5-4
d_gene: -
j_gene: TRBJ1-1
abundance: -
CDR3nt: TGTGCCAGCAGCTTGGATGTTTGGGGAGGTGAAGCTTTCTTT
CDR3aa: CASSLDVWGGEAFF

v_gene: TRBV5-1
d_gene: -
j_gene: TRBJ1-6
abundance: -
CDR3nt: TGCGCCAGCACGGGAGGTATCAGTTCACCCCTCCACTTT
CDR3aa: CASTGGISSPLHF

v_gene: TRBV7-9
d_gene: TRBD1
j_gene: TRBJ1-1
abundance: -
CDR3nt: TGTGCCAGCAGCACTCGACAGGGGGGTACTGAAGCTTTCTTT
CDR3aa: CASSTRQGGTEAFF